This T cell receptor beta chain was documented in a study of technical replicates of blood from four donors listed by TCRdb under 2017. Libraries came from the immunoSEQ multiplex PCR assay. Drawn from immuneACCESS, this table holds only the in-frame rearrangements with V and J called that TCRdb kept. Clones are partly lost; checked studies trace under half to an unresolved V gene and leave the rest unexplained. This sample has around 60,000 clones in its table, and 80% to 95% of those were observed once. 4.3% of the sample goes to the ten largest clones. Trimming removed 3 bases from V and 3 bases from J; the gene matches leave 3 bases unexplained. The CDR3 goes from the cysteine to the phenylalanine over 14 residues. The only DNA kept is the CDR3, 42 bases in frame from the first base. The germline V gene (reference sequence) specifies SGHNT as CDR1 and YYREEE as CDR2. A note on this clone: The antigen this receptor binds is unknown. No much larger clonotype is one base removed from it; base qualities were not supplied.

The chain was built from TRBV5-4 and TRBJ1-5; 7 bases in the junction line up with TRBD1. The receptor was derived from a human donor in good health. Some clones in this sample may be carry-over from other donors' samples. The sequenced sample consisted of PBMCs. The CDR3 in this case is CASSSDRFNQPQHF. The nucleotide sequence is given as TGTGCCAGCAGCTCGGACAGGTTCAATCAGCCCCAGCATTTT. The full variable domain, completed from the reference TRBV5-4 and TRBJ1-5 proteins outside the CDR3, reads ETGVTQSPTHLIKTRGQQVTLRCSSQSGHNTVSWYQQALGQGPQFIFQYYREEENGRGNFPPRFSGLQFPNYSSELNVNALELDDSALYLCASSSDRFNQPQHFGDGTRLSIL.